These 8 T cell receptor beta chains were sequenced from one sample in a study of T cell responses to AZD1222 COVID-19 vaccine. Assay used: immunoSEQ multiplex PCR; TCRdb lists only in-frame clones, some missing. The data show roughly 86,000 clones, 80% to 90% seen once. Sequencing was performed on peripheral blood, taken on day 0 of AZD1222 vaccination. The receptor set was obtained from an adult in good health.

V is TRBV28 and J is TRBJ1-2; 9 bases line up with TRBD1. J lost 8 bases, V lost 6 bases, and 7 bases had no gene match. This CDR3 comprises 13 residues. Looked up from germline, CDR1 is MDHEN and CDR2 is SYDVKM. CDR3 residues: CASRSPTGGGYTF. CDR3 in DNA: TGTGCCAGCAGGAGCCCCACAGGGGGCGGCTACACCTTC.

Only a few counts were recorded for this clone. The J gene is TRBJ1-6, the V gene TRBV5-1; no definite D call. The CDR3 runs to 12 residues. Germline values: CDR1 SGHRS, CDR2 YFSETQ. Trimming shortened V by 3 bases and J by 14 bases, and 12 bases separated the two germline ends. CDR3 amino acids: CASSSDTYTLHF. The CDR3 region has the DNA TGCGCCAGCAGCTCCGACACCTACACCCTCCACTTT.

The chain employs TRBV15 and TRBJ2-1; possible D gene TRBD2, 5 bases. Germline-derived CDR1 and CDR2 are LNHNV and YYDKDF (reference sequence). The CDR3 is 11 amino acids. V dropped 8 bases and J dropped 9 bases, with 11 bases sitting between them. CDR3 region: CATRGMGEQFF. DNA for the CDR3: TGTGCCACCCGGGGAATGGGTGAGCAGTTCTTC.

The chain uses TRBV7-9 and TRBJ2-3; the D gene is possibly TRBD1 (6 bases). The CDR3 covers 13 residues. Germline loops: CDR1 SEHNR, CDR2 FQNEAQ (reference sequence). The V end was cut by 4 bases, the J end by 6 bases, with 11 bases between. The CDR3 spells CASSSLRGDTQYF. DNA for the CDR3: TGTGCCAGCAGCTCCTTAAGGGGGGATACGCAGTATTTT.

This chain links TRBV2 with TRBJ1-2; possibly TRBD1 for D (5 bases). Trimming cost V 4 bases and J 0 bases, with 9 bases left between them. Germline V gene lookup returns CDR1 SNHLY and CDR2 FYNNEI. This CDR3 contains 14 residues. DNA for the CDR3: TGTGCCAGCAGTGCGGACATAGCTAACTATGGCTACACCTTC. Residues: CASSADIANYGYTF.

The chain carries TRBV5-1 and TRBJ1-4; TRBD1 agrees at 8 bases. From germline, CDR1 is SGHRS and CDR2 YFSETQ. The CDR3 has 17 residues. J gave up 6 bases and V 5 bases, and 15 bases lay outside the gene matches. The CDR3 DNA sequence: TGCGCCAGCAGATTCGGGACAGGTATAGTCCGGGATGAAAAACTGTTTTTT. Encoded protein: CASRFGTGIVRDEKLFF.

This rearrangement joins TRBV7-2 to TRBJ2-2, with D possibly being TRBD2 (8 bases). The CDR3 sequence is 16 residues long. Germline V lookup: CDR1 SGHTA, CDR2 FQGNSA. Trimming took off 4 bases at V and 0 bases at J, with 12 bases between the two ends. The CDR3 nucleotides are TGTGCCAGCAGCTCGGGGGGGACAGCGAACACCGGGGAGCTGTTTTTT. Translating it yields CASSSGGTANTGELFF.

This clone was observed a single time. CDR3 sequence (DNA): TGTGCCAGCAGTATCGGAATGAACACTGAAGCTTTCTTT. This translates into CASSIGMNTEAFF. This chain uses TRBV6-5 with TRBJ1-1; D call uncertain. The CDR3 totals 13 residues. Germline lookup yields CDR1 MNHEY and CDR2 SVGAGI. Trimming removed 5 bases at V and 0 bases at J, with 7 bases between.